This T cell receptor beta chain derives from a study of cytomegalovirus exposure and HLA in healthy donors. Study results and limitations: Judged likely to be a sequencing artifact was a cluster of highly shared sequence variants. Despite most TCR sequences being rare, some public TCRs occurred in many donors.

Amplification used 60 Vbeta primers and 13 Jbeta primers. Assay used: immunoSEQ multiplex PCR; TCRdb lists only in-frame clones, some missing. This table has some 240,000 clones, 92% appearing once. Trimming took 2 bases from V and 6 from J; bases not matched to a gene: 13. This CDR3 contains 17 residues. In germline, CDR1 is LGHNT, CDR2 FRNRAP. Note on this clone: The antigen is unknown.

The sample was PBMCs. This receptor was obtained from a girl between 2 and 10 years old in good health and CMV-seronegative. This chain uses TRBV12-5 with TRBJ2-1; 7 bases map to TRBD1. In DNA form, the CDR3 reads TGTGCTAGTGGTTTGCCCCGACAGGGATGGGGCCTCAATGAGCAGTTCTTC. Its translation: CASGLPRQGWGLNEQFF.